This T cell receptor (beta chain) was sequenced during a study of blood T cell repertoires in COVID-19. About the study: The United States, Italy and Spain supplied acute and convalescent COVID-19 samples. In each case, the material was cDNA or gDNA derived from T cells, B-cell-depleted T cells, or PBMCs.

Trimming took 0 bases from V and 6 from J, leaving 15 bases between them. The germline CDR1 and CDR2 sequences are SGHDT and YYEEEE. The CDR3 covers 15 residues. Enrollment of patients from Seattle took place during active infection, with longitudinal follow-up. Authors' data handling: The authors estimated nucleated cell counts from reference gene primer amplification. TCRdb keeps only in-frame clones here, not all; method: immunoSEQ multiplex PCR. V, J and clone size reflect that table, while D and trimming were determined from the DNA. In the table there are 300,000 to 400,000 clones, about 86% of which are singletons.

What was sequenced was peripheral blood. This TCR came from an older woman with COVID-19, enrolled during active disease. This chain connects TRBV5-6 to TRBJ1-1; a possible D gene is TRBD1 (6 bases). The CDR3 bases are TGTGCCAGCAGCTTGGGGGTTCAGGGGTCAGCTGAAGCTTTCTTT. This gives the protein CASSLGVQGSAEAFF.